This TCR beta chain comes out of a study of T cells in Graves' hyperthyroidism and ophthalmopathy. Amplified TCR beta CDR3 regions derived from RNA transcripts. The study used the HTBI primer set for a first-round RT-PCR of the TCR CDR3. Each CDR3 protein is one row after TCRdb ran MiXCR on the multiplex PCR reads. The sample has about 380,000 distinct CDR3 sequences, approximately 18% seen once; the top ten hold 40%. General study points: Within blood appeared most thyroid clonotypes that had expanded above 0.001.

The PBMCs were taken from under 12 ml of fresh peripheral blood. This clonotype was counted only a few times. The antigen remains unidentified. Trimming left V 0 bases short and J 0 bases short, with 14 bases between. CDR1 and CDR2 from the germline V gene are SGHVS and FNYEAQ. The CDR3 sequence is 18 residues long. Source material: blood. This receptor was identified in a man younger than 35 with Graves' ophthalmopathy. This rearrangement joins TRBV7-6 to TRBJ1-4; no clear D. The CDR3 loop reads CASSLAKDGSPTNEKLFF. CDR3 coding DNA: TGTGCCAGCAGCTTAGCGAAAGACGGATCTCCAACTAATGAAAAACTGTTTTTT.